This entry is about one T cell receptor beta chain. Its specificity is not known. The germline V and J ends were trimmed by 3 bases and 4 bases, with 8 bases remaining between them. Germline V CDR1 and CDR2: LGHDT, YNNKEL (reference sequence). The CDR3 has 13 amino acids. This entry comes from a study of T cell responses to AZD1222 COVID-19 vaccine. The study, taken as a whole, reports: Females made up more of the donors, who were largely white British, and clonal diversity may have come out too low. Spike-specific TCR repertoires showed rising breadth and depth after two AZD1222 doses.

The assay was immunoSEQ multiplex PCR, and TCRdb's table has in-frame clones only and misses some. The table shows 150,000 to 200,000 clones, with 90% to 95% occurring only once. This TCR came from an adult in good health. Sequenced here: peripheral blood, sampled on day 0 of AZD1222 vaccination. The rearrangement links TRBV3-1 (or the pseudogene TRBV3-2) to TRBJ2-3; the D gene is possibly TRBD2 (5 bases). CDR3 loop: CASSQGAPDTQYF. The CDR3 coding sequence is TGTGCCAGCAGCCAGGGAGCTCCAGATACGCAGTATTTT.